The present TCR beta chain was sequenced within a study of T cells in Graves' hyperthyroidism and ophthalmopathy. Germline V gene data show CDR1 as SGHAT and CDR2 as FQNNGV. The CDR3 length is 16 residues. TCR beta CDR3 sequences were amplified from RNA transcripts. When the TCR CDR3 underwent first-round RT-PCR, the HTBI primer set was used. Using its own MiXCR run on the multiplex PCR reads, TCRdb lists one record per CDR3 protein. In the table there are 530,000 or so distinct CDR3 sequences, about half of which are singletons. Remarks on this clonotype: The junction does not match germline at one end; this may be a read error.

The rearrangement joins TRBV11-2 to TRBJ2-5, with 11 bases fitting TRBD2. This receptor was taken from a woman aged 18-29 years with Graves' hyperthyroidism. Material for sequencing was peripheral blood or thyroid tissue (not recorded which). CDR3 amino acids: CAGSLDLAGGRETQYF. For the CDR3, the DNA is TGTGCCGGCAGCTTAGACCTAGCGGGAGGCAGGGAGACCCAGTACTTC.